What follows is one T cell receptor beta chain and its context. The data were taken from a study of identifying expanded T cells in peripheral blood. Here immunoSEQ multiplex PCR was the method, and the copy in TCRdb shows in-frame clones only, minus some. The sample carries fewer than 85,000 clones, approximately 89% recorded once. CDR3 length: 16 amino acids. V dropped 3 bases and J dropped 5; count of bases not matched to a gene: 5. The germline V gene has CDR1 SGHTA and CDR2 FQGNSA. Sequencing used blood. This clonotype was sampled from a person between 18 and 75 years old in good health. The chain carries TRBV7-2 and TRBJ2-7; the match to TRBD2 covers 15 bases. The CDR3 DNA sequence: TGTGCCAGCAGCTTCGCCGGGACTAGCGGGAGGAACGAGCAGTACTTC. Its protein product is CASSFAGTSGRNEQYF.